The clone carrying this T cell receptor beta chain was detected a few times. Antigen: not known. This entry belongs to a study of shared clonotypes between healthy human individuals. In the source study's methods: Filtering was not the same, since immunoSEQ gave junction-only sequences without quality scores. Some clones are missing from TCRdb's copy, which holds only in-frame ones; the method was immunoSEQ multiplex PCR. Clone size and the V and J calls come from that table; the DNA yielded D and trimming. The sample consists of roughly 2.2 million clones, approximately 95% of them appearing once. The CDR3 is 15 residues long. V was pared by 4 bases and J by 0 bases, with 13 bases between. CDR1 is SGDLS and CDR2 is YYNGEE in the germline V gene. Study results and caveats: Clonotype sharing among donors, it was expected, would be affected by sequencing depth.

The donor population consisted of healthy HIV-negative adults with no recent acute infections or vaccinations. Sequencing input: naive CD4+ T cells from PBMCs. As to subset: CD45RA+ positively selected. The rearrangement links TRBV9 to TRBJ1-1; D might be TRBD1 (6 bases). The clonotype originates from a man aged 18 to 30 in good health. Some clones in this sample may be carry-over from other donors' samples. The CDR3, as DNA: TGTGCCAGCAGCCGCTCGACAGGAATGAACACTGAAGCTTTCTTT. This codes for CASSRSTGMNTEAFF. Based on the CDR3 plus reference TRBV9 and TRBJ1-1, the full variable domain is DSGVTQTPKHLITATGQRVTLRCSPRSGDLSVYWYQQSLDQGLQFLIQYYNGEERAKGNILERFSAQQFPDLHSELNLSSLELGDSALYFCASSRSTGMNTEAFFGQGTRLTVV.